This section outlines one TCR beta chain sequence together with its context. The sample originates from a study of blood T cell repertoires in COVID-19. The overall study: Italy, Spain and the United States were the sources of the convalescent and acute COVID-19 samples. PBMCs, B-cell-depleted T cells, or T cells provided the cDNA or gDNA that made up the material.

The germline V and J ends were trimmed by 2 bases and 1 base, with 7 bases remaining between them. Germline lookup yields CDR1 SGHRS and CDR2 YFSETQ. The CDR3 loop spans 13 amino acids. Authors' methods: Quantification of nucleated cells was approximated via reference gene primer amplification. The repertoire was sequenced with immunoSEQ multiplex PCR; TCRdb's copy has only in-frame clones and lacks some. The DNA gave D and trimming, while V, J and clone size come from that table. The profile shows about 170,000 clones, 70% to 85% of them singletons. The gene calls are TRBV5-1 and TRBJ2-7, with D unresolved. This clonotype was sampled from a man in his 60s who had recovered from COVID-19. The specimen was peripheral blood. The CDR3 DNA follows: TGCGCCAGCAGCTTAACAGTTTCCTACGAGCAGTACTTC. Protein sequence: CASSLTVSYEQYF. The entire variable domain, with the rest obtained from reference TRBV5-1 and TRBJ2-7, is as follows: KAGVTQTPRYLIKTRGQQVTLSCSPISGHRSVSWYQQTPGQGLQFLFEYFSETQRNKGNFPGRFSGRQFSNSRSEMNVSTLELGDSALYLCASSLTVSYEQYFGPGTRLTVT.